This note documents a single TCR beta chain sequence. Trimming cost V 4 bases and J 1 base; bases outside gene matches: 1. The CDR3 runs to 14 residues. CDR1 WNHNN and CDR2 SYGVQD come from the germline V gene (reference sequence). Assay: immunoSEQ multiplex PCR; the TCRdb copy retains only in-frame clones and omits some. The sample includes tens of thousands of clones, around 90% of them seen just once. The sample comes from a study of T cells after somatic rescue of genetic block. The chain couples TRBV10-1 to TRBJ1-1, with 9 bases that match TRBD1. The TCR originated in a man between 25 and 39 years old. Sequenced input: peripheral blood mononuclear cells (PBMCs). This CDR3 is CASSGGQGNTEAFF. For the CDR3, the DNA is TGCGCCAGCAGTGGGGGACAGGGGAACACTGAAGCTTTCTTT.